The clone carrying this T cell receptor beta chain was counted a few times. Its antigen is still unknown. The CDR3 runs 16 residues. V was pared by 0 bases and J by 4 bases, with 9 bases of the junction left unmatched. Germline V gene lookup returns CDR1 SGHRS and CDR2 YFSETQ. TCRdb's table, derived via immunoSEQ multiplex PCR, lists solely in-frame clones and lacks some. Here the sample spans some 89,000 clones, about 92% being singletons. This sample was taken from a study of T cell responses to AZD1222 COVID-19 vaccine. Whole-study findings and limits: A mostly white British donor set with more females was recruited, and clonal diversity was possibly underestimated. Compared with day 0, the breadth and depth of the Spike-specific TCR repertoire rose significantly after two doses of AZD1222.

The sample here was peripheral blood, taken on day 0 of AZD1222 vaccination. The V gene is TRBV5-1, the J gene TRBJ2-7; 8 bases fit TRBD1. This clonotype was sampled from an adult in good health. The CDR3 nucleotides read TGCGCCAGCAGCTTGGAAGGGGCAGGGGGCGCTTACGAGCAGTACTTC. This encodes CASSLEGAGGAYEQYF.